This TCR beta chain was retrieved from a study of T cells in Graves' hyperthyroidism and ophthalmopathy. TCR beta CDR3 regions were amplified from RNA transcripts. The HTBI set primed first-round TCR CDR3 RT-PCR. MiXCR was run by TCRdb on the multiplex PCR reads, yielding one entry per CDR3 protein. This table has around 250,000 distinct CDR3 sequences, about 15% appearing once. This clonotype was recorded many times. Between the trimmed V and J ends, which lost 2 bases and 6 bases, there was a span of 14 bases. CDR1 and CDR2 (germline): MDHEN, SYDVKM. The CDR3 extends over 15 amino acids. V and J are TRBV28 and TRBJ1-5; D call uncertain. Specimen: blood. The clonotype was recovered from a woman in her 40s with Graves' hyperthyroidism that later progressed to Graves' ophthalmopathy. CDR3 DNA: TGTGCCAGCAGTTTAGGTTATGGCATTGGTCAGCCCCAGCATTTT. Protein: CASSLGYGIGQPQHF.